These 15 T cell receptor beta chains were all obtained from the same sample, sequenced in a study of response to subunit inactivated influenza vaccine. TCRdb redid the calling of the RT-PCR reads with MiXCR, one entry per CDR3 protein. This table holds around 470,000 distinct CDR3 sequences, roughly 7.9% found once. The sequencing used PBMCs from blood, collected around 25 months after vaccination. The receptor set was obtained from a man aged 50 to 75 who received an inactivated influenza vaccine.

To note about this clonotype: Sequence at one end of the junction differs from germline and may be a read error. V and J are TRBV20-1 and TRBJ2-5; D is perhaps TRBD1 (6 bases). Germline values: CDR1 DFQATT, CDR2 SNEGSKA (reference sequence). The CDR3 loop spans 13 amino acids. The CDR3 here is CSARRQALEAQYF. The CDR3 coding sequence is TGCAGTGCTAGGCGACAGGCGTTAGAGGCCCAGTACTTC.

The V call is TRBV18, the J call TRBJ2-5, with 9 nucleotides matching TRBD1. The germline V gene has CDR1 KGHSH and CDR2 LQKENI. V dropped 6 bases and J dropped 1; count of bases not matched to a gene: 9. This CDR3 region has 16 residues. The CDR3 bases are TGTGCCAGCTCCTCCGGGACAGGGTCTTTCCAAGAGACCCAGTACTTC. It is translated as CASSSGTGSFQETQYF.

This clonotype was seen at least ten times. This chain connects TRBV14 to TRBJ2-3; D gene uncertain. CDR3 size: 13 residues. V lost 3 bases and J lost 6, with 10 bases in between. Germline V gene lookup returns CDR1 SGHDN and CDR2 FVKESK. This CDR3 reads CASSQSVGDTQYF. CDR3 coding DNA: TGTGCCAGCAGCCAGTCGGTCGGGGATACGCAGTATTTT.

The chain employs TRBV12-3 or TRBV12-4 and TRBJ2-1, with 10 nucleotides matching TRBD1. The V and J ends lost 7 bases and 7 bases, in that order; junction bases with no gene match: 10. The CDR3 extends over 15 amino acids. CDR3: CASILTGGVPNEQFF. For the CDR3, the DNA is TGTGCCAGCATTTTGACAGGGGGCGTTCCGAATGAGCAGTTCTTC.

The rearrangement links TRBV10-3 to TRBJ2-1; TRBD2 matches at 8 bases. Germline V gene lookup returns CDR1 ENHRY and CDR2 SYGVKD. This CDR3 has 14 residues. With V trimmed by 7 bases and J by 5 bases, 7 bases remained unmatched. The CDR3 reads CAIMTGGLNNEQFF. DNA for the CDR3: TGTGCCATCATGACGGGAGGGCTTAACAATGAGCAGTTCTTC.

CDR3 region: CASGTRDFYTGELFF. In nucleotides, the CDR3 is TGTGCCAGCGGGACCAGGGACTTCTACACCGGGGAGCTGTTTTTT. V and J are TRBV6-2 or TRBV6-3 and TRBJ2-2; tentative D call: TRBD2 (6 bases). V was pared by 8 bases and J by 3 bases, with 16 bases between. Germline CDR1 and CDR2: MNHEY and SVGEGT. The CDR3 is made up of 15 amino acids.

In its sample, this clonotype was seen many times. V is TRBV20-1 and J is TRBJ1-1; tentative D call: TRBD1 (5 bases). V was cut by 4 bases and J by 2 bases, with 14 bases left in between. In germline, CDR1 is DFQATT, CDR2 SNEGSKA (reference sequence). There are 14 residues in the CDR3. For the CDR3, the DNA is TGCAGTGCTACGCAGGGTAACTTCAACACTGAAGCTTTCTTT. It translates to CSATQGNFNTEAFF.

The chain has TRBV12-3 or TRBV12-4 and TRBJ2-4; tentatively, D is TRBD1 (5 bases). The length of the CDR3 is 13 residues. The V gene lost 6 bases and the J gene lost 5 bases, with 11 bases spanning the gap. The DNA for the CDR3 is TGTGCCAGCAGCGGAACAGGAGAAAACATTCAGTACTTC. Amino acid sequence: CASSGTGENIQYF.

This clonotype was recorded at least ten times. The chain has TRBV4-1 and TRBJ1-2, with 7 bases matching TRBD1. The V and J ends lost 1 base and 7 bases, in that order; junction bases with no gene match: 6. The CDR3 runs 14 residues. Germline V gene data show CDR1 as MGHRA and CDR2 as YSYEKL. The CDR3 nucleotides read TGCGCCAGCAGCCAAGGCAGGGGGGTGGTTGGCTACACCTTC. Its protein is CASSQGRGVVGYTF.

This clonotype was seen at least ten times. This chain uses TRBV27 with TRBJ2-7, with TRBD2 identical over 8 bases. After removal of 0 bases from V and 6 bases from J, the junction contained 4 bases not matched to a gene. Germline V gene sequence: CDR1 MNHEY, CDR2 SMNVEV (reference sequence). This CDR3 comprises 14 residues. The CDR3 here is CASSLSREGLEQYF. The CDR3 region has the DNA TGTGCCAGCAGTTTATCTCGGGAGGGCCTCGAGCAGTACTTC.

This clonotype showed up many times. V gene TRBV4-1 combines with J gene TRBJ2-7; D is unclear. The CDR3 covers 15 residues. V lost 1 base and J 0 bases, leaving 10 bases between the germline ends. Germline CDR1 and CDR2: MGHRA and YSYEKL. The CDR3 reads CASSQGSSSSYEQYF. DNA of the CDR3: TGCGCCAGCAGCCAAGGAAGCTCGAGCTCCTACGAGCAGTACTTC.

The rearrangement links TRBV18 to TRBJ2-7; possibly TRBD1 for D (6 bases). The CDR3 has 17 amino acids. Germline values: CDR1 KGHSH, CDR2 LQKENI. Trimming left V 6 bases short and J 0 bases short, with 21 bases between. CDR3 bases: TGTGCCAGCTCCCCGGATCAAGAATGGACAGACTCCTACGAGCAGTACTTC. It is translated as CASSPDQEWTDSYEQYF.

For this clonotype: With a much larger clone just one base away, this may be a read error. The chain uses TRBV9 and TRBJ2-3, with 9 bases identical to TRBD1. The CDR3 loop spans 15 amino acids. From germline, CDR1 is SGDLS and CDR2 YYNGEE. The CDR3 spells CASRVQGASTDTQYF. The CDR3 coding sequence is TGTGCCAGCCGCGTACAGGGGGCCAGCACAGATACGCAGTATTTT.

This clonotype has ten or more counts. This rearrangement joins TRBV20-1 to TRBJ2-7, with TRBD1 matching 8 bases. Germline trimming cut 0 bases from V and 5 bases from J; bases unmatched to any gene: 15. CDR3 length: 17 amino acids. The germline gives CDR1 DFQATT, CDR2 SNEGSKA (reference sequence). The CDR3 region is CSARDPGQGHFLDEQYF. DNA for the CDR3: TGCAGTGCTAGAGATCCTGGACAGGGACACTTTTTGGACGAGCAGTACTTC.

DNA for the CDR3: TGTGCCAGCAGCCAAGACTTGATATACTCAACAGTGAACACTGAAGCTTTCTTT. Translating it yields CASSQDLIYSTVNTEAFF. V and J are TRBV3-1 and TRBJ1-1; unclear D gene. The V and J ends lost 0 bases and 0 bases respectively, with 17 bases between them. There are 18 residues in the CDR3. Germline V gene data show CDR1 as LGHDT and CDR2 as YNNKEL (reference sequence).